This T cell receptor beta chain was recorded in a study of blood T cell repertoires in COVID-19. The overall study: From the United States, Italy and Spain came samples of acute and convalescent COVID-19. T cells, B-cell-depleted T cells, or PBMCs supplied cDNA or gDNA.

Profiled with immunoSEQ multiplex PCR; TCRdb holds only in-frame clones, not every one. The sample contains around 450,000 clones, roughly 90% of which appear only once. Per germline, CDR1 SGHNT and CDR2 YYREEE (reference sequence). The CDR3 runs to 16 residues. V dropped 3 bases and J dropped 1; count of bases not matched to a gene: 7. The chain uses TRBV5-4 and TRBJ2-3, with TRBD2 identical over 8 bases. The receptor comes from a woman aged 25 to 39 with acute or convalescent COVID-19. Source material: peripheral blood. CDR3 residues: CASSSRRGGRTDTQYF. DNA of the CDR3: TGTGCCAGCAGCTCTAGACGGGGGGGGCGCACAGATACGCAGTATTTT.